This entry describes one T cell receptor (beta chain). Treatment described: around 19 received Ad26.COV2.S at low or high dose, single or two shots; several received placebo; per-sample allocation not given. After the first vaccine or placebo injection, samples were drawn on day 63. This entry comes from a study of Ad26.COV2.S vaccination and SARS-CoV-2 variants. Germline values: CDR1 LGHDT, CDR2 YNNKEL (reference sequence). The CDR3 extends over 16 amino acids. V was pared by 0 bases and J by 8 bases, with 9 bases of the junction left unmatched. Method: immunoSEQ multiplex PCR; TCRdb's copy keeps in-frame clones and lacks some. The sample shows some 500,000 clones, about 88% of them seen only once.

The chain uses TRBV3-1 (or the pseudogene TRBV3-2) and TRBJ2-4, with 8 positions matching TRBD2. This clonotype originated in a person between 18 and 60 years old who received the Ad26.COV2.S COVID-19 vaccine or a placebo. The sample in question was peripheral blood, obtained in a trial of Ad26.COV2.S vaccine versus placebo. The CDR3 reads CASSQDLISGVDIQYF. CDR3 DNA sequence: TGTGCCAGCAGCCAAGATTTGATTAGCGGGGTTGACATTCAGTACTTC.